The present T cell receptor beta chain was sequenced within a study of identical twins. Study-wide findings and caveats: The authors drew conclusions from cross-sectional statistical analysis rather than following the same donors.

This clonotype showed up many times. Its antigen remains unidentified. The CDR3 extends over 15 amino acids. V lost 1 base to trimming and J lost 2 bases, with 8 bases between them. CDR1 and CDR2 (germline): MGHRA, YSYEKL. A universal primer binding site was introduced by template switching. The final cDNA contained unique molecular identifiers. TCRdb re-analysed the 5' RACE reads in MiXCR, keeping a single row per CDR3 protein. The table records 500,000 to 650,000 distinct CDR3 sequences, roughly 7.2% of them present only once. The data were also submitted as part of a second study, on yellow fever vaccine responses in identical twins. From that report: Twins reportedly appeared to share part of their vaccine T cell response while keeping part individual.

The sequencing sample was made of PBMCs. The receptor was derived from a woman younger than 30 in good health. The genes are TRBV4-1 and TRBJ2-2; no reliable D call. The CDR3 here is CASSQALTNTGELFF. Here the CDR3 DNA reads TGCGCCAGCAGCCAAGCACTGACTAACACCGGGGAGCTGTTTTTT.